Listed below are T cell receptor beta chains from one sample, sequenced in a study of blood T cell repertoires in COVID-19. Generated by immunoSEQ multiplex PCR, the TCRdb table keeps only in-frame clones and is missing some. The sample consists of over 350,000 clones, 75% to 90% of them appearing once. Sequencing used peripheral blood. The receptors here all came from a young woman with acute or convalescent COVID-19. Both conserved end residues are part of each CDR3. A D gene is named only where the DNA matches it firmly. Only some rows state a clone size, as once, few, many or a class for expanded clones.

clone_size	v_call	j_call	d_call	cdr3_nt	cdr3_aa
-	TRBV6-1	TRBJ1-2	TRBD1	TGTGCCAGCAGTGACACAGGGGGCGATGGCTACACCTTC	CASSDTGGDGYTF
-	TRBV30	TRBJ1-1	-	TGTGCCTGGAGGCGTCAGGCGAACACTGAAGCTTTCTTT	CAWRRQANTEAFF
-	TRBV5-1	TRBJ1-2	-	TGCGCCAGCAGCCCCGACAGGAGCTATGGCTACACCTTC	CASSPDRSYGYTF
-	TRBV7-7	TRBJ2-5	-	TGTGCCAGCAGCTTAGGGGGCCAGATCCAAGAGACCCAGTACTTC	CASSLGGQIQETQYF
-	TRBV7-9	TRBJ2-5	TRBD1	TGTGCCAGCAGGCCACCTCCGGGACAGGGGGGAAAAGAGACCCAGTACTTC	CASRPPPGQGGKETQYF
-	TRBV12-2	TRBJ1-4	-	TGTGCAAGTCGCTGCGCCGCCGGGACAGGGGGTAAGGGTGGTGAAAAACTGTTTTTT	CASRCAAGTGGKGGEKLFF
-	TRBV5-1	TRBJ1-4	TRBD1	TGCGCCAGCAGCTCCTCCGGGACAGTGAATGAAAAACTGTTTTTT	CASSSSGTVNEKLFF
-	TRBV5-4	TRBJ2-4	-	TGTGCCAGCAGCTCTCTGCGTGAAAACATTCAGTACTTC	CASSSLRENIQYF
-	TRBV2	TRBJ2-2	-	TGTGCCAGCAGTCCCCTCGGACAGAACACCGGGGAGCTGTTTTTT	CASSPLGQNTGELFF
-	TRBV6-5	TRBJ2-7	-	TGTGCCAGCAGTCCTGGACAGTCCCCTAAATGGTACTTC	CASSPGQSPKWYF
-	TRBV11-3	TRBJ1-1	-	TGTGCCAGCAGCTTATCTGGCGGGAACACTGAAGCTTTCTTT	CASSLSGGNTEAFF
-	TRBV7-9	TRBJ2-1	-	TGTGCCAGCAGCACCTCTAGTACGGGATCCAGCGAGCAGTTCTTC	CASSTSSTGSSEQFF
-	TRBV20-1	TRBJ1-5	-	TGCAGTGCTAGTGTGACAAGGAATCAGCCCCAGCATTTT	CSASVTRNQPQHF
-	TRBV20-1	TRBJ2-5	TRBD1	TGCAGTGTCCAGGGGGAAGAGACCCAGTACTTC	CSVQGEETQYF
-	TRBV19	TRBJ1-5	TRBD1	TGTGCCAGTAGTACATTACTGACAGGGATCAGCAATCAGCCCCAGCATTTT	CASSTLLTGISNQPQHF
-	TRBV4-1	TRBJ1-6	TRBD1	TGCGCCAGTGAGCGAGGTGGGGACAGCTGGTCGCCCCTCCACTTT	CASERGGDSWSPLHF
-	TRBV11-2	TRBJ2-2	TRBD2	TGTGCCAGCAGGGAACCGGGACTAGCGCGCGGGGAGCTGTTTTTT	CASREPGLARGELFF
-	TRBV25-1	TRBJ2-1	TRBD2	TGTGCCAGCAGTGCAGCCGGGACTAGCGGCAATGAGCAGTTCTTC	CASSAAGTSGNEQFF
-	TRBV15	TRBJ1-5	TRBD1	TGTGCCACCAGCAAAACTAAGGACAGGGTTTTAGGACAGCCCCAGCATTTT	CATSKTKDRVLGQPQHF
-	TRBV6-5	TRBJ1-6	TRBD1	TGTGCCAGCAGGGCACAGGGGGTGAATTCACCCCTCCACTTT	CASRAQGVNSPLHF
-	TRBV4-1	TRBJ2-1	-	TGCGCCAGCAGCCAAGGAGTCTACAATGAGCAGTTCTTC	CASSQGVYNEQFF
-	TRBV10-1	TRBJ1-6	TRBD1	TGCGCCAGCAGTGAAGGGACAGGGATTAATAATTCACCCCTCCACTTT	CASSEGTGINNSPLHF
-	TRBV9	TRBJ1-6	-	TGTGCCAGCAGACGACAGATTAATTCACCCCTCCACTTT	CASRRQINSPLHF
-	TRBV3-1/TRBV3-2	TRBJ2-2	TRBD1	TGTGCCAGCAGCCCCCTCGGGACAGGCCGCACCGGGGAGCTGTTTTTT	CASSPLGTGRTGELFF
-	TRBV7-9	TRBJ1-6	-	TGTGCCAGCAGCCTTGAGGATTCACCCCTCCACTTT	CASSLEDSPLHF
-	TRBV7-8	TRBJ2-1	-	TGTGCCAGCAGCATAGAAGCGGGTTACAATGAGCAGTTCTTC	CASSIEAGYNEQFF
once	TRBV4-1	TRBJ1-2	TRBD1	TGCGCCAGCAGCCAAGAACCGGACAGGGACTATGGCTACACCTTC	CASSQEPDRDYGYTF
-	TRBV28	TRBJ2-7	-	TGTGCCAGCAGTCTGAGACGTAGCCAGTACGAGCAGTACTTC	CASSLRRSQYEQYF
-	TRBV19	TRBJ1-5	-	TGTGCCAGTAGTATTCTCTACGACAGTATCAATCAGCCCCAGCATTTT	CASSILYDSINQPQHF
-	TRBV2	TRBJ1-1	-	TGTGCCAGCAGTACGAGGCTGAGGAACACTGAAGCTTTCTTT	CASSTRLRNTEAFF
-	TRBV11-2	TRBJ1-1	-	TGTGCCAGCAGCTTAGTGCTACGGACTGAAGCTTTCTTT	CASSLVLRTEAFF
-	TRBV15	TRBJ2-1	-	TGTGCCATCCAGGGGGGGTTCTTC	CAIQGGFF
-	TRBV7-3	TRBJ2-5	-	TGTGCCAGCAGCTCCCGGAGCGGGGAGACCCAGTACTTC	CASSSRSGETQYF
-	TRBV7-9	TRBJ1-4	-	TGTGCCAGCAGCTTGAAGGACAGTTCGGTGTTTTTT	CASSLKDSSVFF
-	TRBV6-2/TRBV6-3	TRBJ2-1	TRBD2	TGTGCCAGCAGTCCCCGTGGGGGGGCCTACAATGAGCAGTTCTTC	CASSPRGGAYNEQFF
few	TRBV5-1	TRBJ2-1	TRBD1	TGCGCCAGCAGCACCGGGACAGGGGGTGGTGAGCAGTTCTTC	CASSTGTGGGEQFF
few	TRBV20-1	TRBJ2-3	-	TGCAGTGCTAGTATAGCGGACACCACAGATACGCAGTATTTT	CSASIADTTDTQYF
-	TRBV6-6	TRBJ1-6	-	TGTGCCAGCAGCCCCCTCGACAGCCCCTATAATTCACCCCTCCACTTT	CASSPLDSPYNSPLHF
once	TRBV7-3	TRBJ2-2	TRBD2	TGTGCCAGCAGCTCTTCGGGGGGAAACACCGGGGAGCTGTTTTTT	CASSSSGGNTGELFF
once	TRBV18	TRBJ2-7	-	TGTGCCAGCTCACCATCACTTGGGGGCAGGGGTAACGAGCAGTACTTC	CASSPSLGGRGNEQYF
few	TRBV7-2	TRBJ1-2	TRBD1	TGTGCCAGCAGCTTATCCCGTTCAGGGGGCCTCTATGGCTACACCTTC	CASSLSRSGGLYGYTF
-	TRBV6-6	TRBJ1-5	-	TGTGCCAGCTCGGATAGGGGGTGGAAAGGTCAGCCCCAGCATTTT	CASSDRGWKGQPQHF
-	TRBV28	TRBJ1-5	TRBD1	TGTGCCAGCAGGCAAACCGGGACAGGGGCCGGTCAGCCCCAGCATTTT	CASRQTGTGAGQPQHF
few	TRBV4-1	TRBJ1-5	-	TGCGCCAGCAGCCTCACAGGACGTCAGCCCCAGCATTTT	CASSLTGRQPQHF
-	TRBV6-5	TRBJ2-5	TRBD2	TGTGCCAGCAGTTATTGGCGGGGGGCCGAAGAGACCCAGTACTTC	CASSYWRGAEETQYF
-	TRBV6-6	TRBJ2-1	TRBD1	TGTGCCAGCAAGGGGGCGGTGAATGAGCAGTTCTTC	CASKGAVNEQFF
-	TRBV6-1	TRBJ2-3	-	TGTGCCAGCAGTGAAGTGGCAGGTAGCACAGATACGCAGTATTTT	CASSEVAGSTDTQYF
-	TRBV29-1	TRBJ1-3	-	TGCAGCGTCGCACTCAGGTTAATGCCCTCTGGAAACACCATATATTTT	CSVALRLMPSGNTIYF
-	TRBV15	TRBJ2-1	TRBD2	TGTGCCACTGGCCTCGGGACTAGCTCGATCAATGAGCAGTTCTTC	CATGLGTSSINEQFF
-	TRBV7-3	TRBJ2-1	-	TGTGCCAGCAGCTATATGCCGCGGGGAGCCTCCTACAATGAGCAGTTCTTC	CASSYMPRGASYNEQFF
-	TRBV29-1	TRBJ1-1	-	TGCAGCGTTGGAGGTCGAATGAACACTGAAGCTTTCTTT	CSVGGRMNTEAFF
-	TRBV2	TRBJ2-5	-	TGTGCCAGCAGGGTAGCCAGTTGGGAGACCCAGTACTTC	CASRVASWETQYF
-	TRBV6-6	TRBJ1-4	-	TGTGCCAGTATGGACAGCTTTAATGAAAAACTGTTTTTT	CASMDSFNEKLFF
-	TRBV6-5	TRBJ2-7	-	TGTGCCACCGGACACCCATCCCAGGGGCAGTACTTC	CATGHPSQGQYF
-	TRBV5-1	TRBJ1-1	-	TGCGCCAGCAGAGCCCGGGGTACACCCTCGAACACTGAAGCTTTCTTT	CASRARGTPSNTEAFF
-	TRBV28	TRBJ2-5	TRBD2	TGTGCCAGCAGTCAGACTAGCGGGGCGGTGGCCCAGTACTTC	CASSQTSGAVAQYF
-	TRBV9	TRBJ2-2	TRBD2	TGTGCCAGCAGCGCCGGATCCATGGGGGGGTCCACCGGGGAGCTGTTTTTT	CASSAGSMGGSTGELFF